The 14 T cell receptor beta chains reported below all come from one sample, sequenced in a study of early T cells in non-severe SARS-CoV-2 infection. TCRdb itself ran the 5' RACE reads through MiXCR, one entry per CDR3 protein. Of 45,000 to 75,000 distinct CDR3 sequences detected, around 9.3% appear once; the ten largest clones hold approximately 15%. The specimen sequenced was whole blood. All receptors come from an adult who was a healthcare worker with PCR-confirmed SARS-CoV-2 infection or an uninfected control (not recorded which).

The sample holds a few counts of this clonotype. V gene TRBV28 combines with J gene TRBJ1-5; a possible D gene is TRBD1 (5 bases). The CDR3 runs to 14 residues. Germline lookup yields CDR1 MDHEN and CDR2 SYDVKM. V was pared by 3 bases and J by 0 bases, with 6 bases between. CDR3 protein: CASSLTDSNQPQHF. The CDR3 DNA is TGTGCCAGCAGTTTGACAGATAGCAATCAGCCCCAGCATTTT.

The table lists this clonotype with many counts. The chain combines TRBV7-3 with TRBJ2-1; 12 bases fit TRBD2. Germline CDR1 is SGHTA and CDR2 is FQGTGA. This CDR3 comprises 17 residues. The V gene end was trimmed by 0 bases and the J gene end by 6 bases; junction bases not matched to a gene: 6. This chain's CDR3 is CASSLTVASGRVNEQFF. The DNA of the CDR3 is TGTGCCAGCAGCTTAACGGTGGCTAGCGGGAGGGTCAATGAGCAGTTCTTC.

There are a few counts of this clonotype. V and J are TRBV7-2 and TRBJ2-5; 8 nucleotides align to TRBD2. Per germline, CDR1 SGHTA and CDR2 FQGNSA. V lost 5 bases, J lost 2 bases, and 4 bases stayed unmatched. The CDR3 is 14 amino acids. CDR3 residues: CASSLGTRQETQYF. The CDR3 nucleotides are TGTGCCAGCAGCCTAGGGACTAGACAAGAGACCCAGTACTTC.

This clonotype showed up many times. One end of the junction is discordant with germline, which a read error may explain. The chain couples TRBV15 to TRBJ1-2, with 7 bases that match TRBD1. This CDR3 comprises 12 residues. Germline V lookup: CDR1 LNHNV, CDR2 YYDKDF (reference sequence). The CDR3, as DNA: TGTGCCACCAGCAGAGATTACACTGACAGGGACTTC. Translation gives CATSRDYTDRDF.

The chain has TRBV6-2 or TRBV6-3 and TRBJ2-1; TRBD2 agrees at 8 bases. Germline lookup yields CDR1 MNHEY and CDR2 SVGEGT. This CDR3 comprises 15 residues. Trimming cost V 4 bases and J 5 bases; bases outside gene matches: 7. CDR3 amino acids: CASSLTGTSNNEQFF. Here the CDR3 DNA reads TGTGCCAGCAGTTTAACCGGGACTAGTAACAATGAGCAGTTCTTC.

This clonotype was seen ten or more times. DNA of the CDR3: TGTGCCAGCTCACCAGTTGCGGTGAACACTGAAGCTTTCTTT. This gives the protein CASSPVAVNTEAFF. The chain links TRBV18 to TRBJ1-1; D is undetermined. In germline, CDR1 is KGHSH, CDR2 LQKENI. V was clipped by 2 bases and J by 0 bases, with 7 bases between them. The CDR3 is 14 residues long.

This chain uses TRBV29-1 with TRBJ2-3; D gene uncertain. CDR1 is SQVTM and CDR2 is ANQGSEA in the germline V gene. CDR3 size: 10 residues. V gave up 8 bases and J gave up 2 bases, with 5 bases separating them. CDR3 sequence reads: CSPSTDTQYF. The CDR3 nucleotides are TGCAGCCCGTCCACAGATACGCAGTATTTT.

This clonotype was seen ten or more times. Here the CDR3 DNA reads TGTGCCAGCAGCCCACTGGGACGGCCAAACAATGAGCAGTTCTTC. It specifies CASSPLGRPNNEQFF. This chain connects TRBV7-9 to TRBJ2-1; the D gene could be TRBD1 or TRBD2 (5 bases each). The germline CDR1 and CDR2 sequences are SEHNR and FQNEAQ (reference sequence). Trimming cost V 5 bases and J 5 bases, with 16 bases left between them. There are 15 residues in the CDR3.

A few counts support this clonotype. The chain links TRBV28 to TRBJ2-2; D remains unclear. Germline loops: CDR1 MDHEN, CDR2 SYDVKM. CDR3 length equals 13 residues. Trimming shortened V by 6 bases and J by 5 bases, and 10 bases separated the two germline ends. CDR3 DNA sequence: TGTGCCAGCAGGCGACCGGAAACCGGGGAGCTGTTTTTT. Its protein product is CASRRPETGELFF.

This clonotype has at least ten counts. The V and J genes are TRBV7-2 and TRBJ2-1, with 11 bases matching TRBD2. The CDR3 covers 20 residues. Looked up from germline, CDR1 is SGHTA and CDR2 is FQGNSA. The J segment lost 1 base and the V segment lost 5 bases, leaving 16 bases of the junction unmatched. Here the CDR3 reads CASSRKHKIAGGPSYNEQFF. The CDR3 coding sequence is TGTGCCAGCAGCCGAAAGCATAAAATAGCGGGAGGGCCGTCCTACAATGAGCAGTTCTTC.

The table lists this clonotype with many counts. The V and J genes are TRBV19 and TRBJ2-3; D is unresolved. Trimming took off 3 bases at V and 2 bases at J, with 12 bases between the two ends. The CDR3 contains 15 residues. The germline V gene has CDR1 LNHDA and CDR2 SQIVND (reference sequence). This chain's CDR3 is CASSIRGRFTDTQYF. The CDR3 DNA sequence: TGTGCCAGTAGTATCCGAGGAAGATTCACAGATACGCAGTATTTT.

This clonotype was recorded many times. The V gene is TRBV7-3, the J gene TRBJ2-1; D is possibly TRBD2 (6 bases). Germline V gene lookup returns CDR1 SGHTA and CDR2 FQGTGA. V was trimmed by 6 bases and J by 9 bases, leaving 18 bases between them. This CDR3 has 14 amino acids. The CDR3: CASRLGTSSIEQFF. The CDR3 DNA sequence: TGTGCCAGCAGGTTGGGGACTTCCTCAATTGAGCAGTTCTTC.

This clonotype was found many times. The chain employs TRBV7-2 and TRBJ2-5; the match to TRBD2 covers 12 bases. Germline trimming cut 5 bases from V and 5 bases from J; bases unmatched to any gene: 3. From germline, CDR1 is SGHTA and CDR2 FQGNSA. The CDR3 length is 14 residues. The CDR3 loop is CASSPGTSGETQYF. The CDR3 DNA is TGTGCCAGCAGCCCAGGGACTAGCGGGGAGACCCAGTACTTC.

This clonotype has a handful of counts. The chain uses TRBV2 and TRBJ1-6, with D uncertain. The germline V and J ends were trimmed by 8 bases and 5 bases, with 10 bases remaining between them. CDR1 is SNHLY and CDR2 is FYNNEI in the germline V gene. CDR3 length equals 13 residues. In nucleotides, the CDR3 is TGTGCCAGCGAACGGAGGGATAATTCACCCCTCCACTTT. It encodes CASERRDNSPLHF. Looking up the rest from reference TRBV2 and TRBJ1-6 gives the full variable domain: EPEVTQTPSHQVTQMGQEVILRCVPISNHLYFYWYRQILGQKVEFLVSFYNNEISEKSEIFDDQFSVERPDGSNFTLKIRSTKLEDSAMYFCASERRDNSPLHFGNGTRLTVT.